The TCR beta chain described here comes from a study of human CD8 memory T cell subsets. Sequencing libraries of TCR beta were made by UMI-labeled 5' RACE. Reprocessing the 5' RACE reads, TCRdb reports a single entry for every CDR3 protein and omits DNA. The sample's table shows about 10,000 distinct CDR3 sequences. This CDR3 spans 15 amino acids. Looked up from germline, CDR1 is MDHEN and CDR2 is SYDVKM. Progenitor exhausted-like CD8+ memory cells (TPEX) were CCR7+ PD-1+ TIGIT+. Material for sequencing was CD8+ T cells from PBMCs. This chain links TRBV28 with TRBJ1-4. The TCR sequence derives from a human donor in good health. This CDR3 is CASTRGGHSNEKLFF.